One and the same sample provided the 7 T cell receptor beta chains below, sequenced in a study of vaccination and CD4 T cells after COVID-19. Once obtained from cultured CD4+ T cells, the DNA was sequenced using the Oncomine TCR Beta short-read assay. TCRdb used MiXCR to reprocess the PCR reads, holding one entry per CDR3 protein. The profile covers about 6,800 distinct CDR3 sequences, with around 73% appearing a single time and 16% taken by the ten largest. Indicated treatment: roughly 11-day PBMC culture with coronavirus spike peptide pools or control peptides (ViraFEST assay). For these receptors, no antigen is known. Sequenced input: CD4+ T cells from blood, cultured in vitro. The receptors here all came from a human donor who had recovered from COVID-19.

This clonotype was recorded once. This rearrangement joins TRBV6-1 to TRBJ1-5, with 8 bases identical to TRBD1. The V gene's germline CDR1 is MNHNS and CDR2 SASEGT. This CDR3 is built from 15 residues. V shed 6 bases and J 6 bases; nucleotides not matched to a gene: 10. CDR3 loop: CASSLGQGKGQPQHF. The CDR3 nucleotides read TGTGCCAGCAGCCTTGGACAGGGTAAAGGTCAGCCCCAGCATTTT.

The CDR3 is CSARLHRGHGYTF. For the CDR3, the DNA is TGCAGTGCTAGACTTCACAGGGGGCATGGCTACACCTTC. The J gene is TRBJ1-2, the V gene TRBV20-1; 9 nucleotides line up with TRBD1. The length of the CDR3 is 13 residues. V was pared by 2 bases and J by 6 bases, with 4 bases of the junction left unmatched. The germline V gene encodes CDR1 DFQATT and CDR2 SNEGSKA (reference sequence).

This clonotype came up a few times. V is TRBV3-1 and J is TRBJ2-7, with D uncertain. The germline V gene has CDR1 LGHDT and CDR2 YNNKEL (reference sequence). This CDR3 is built from 13 residues. V was cut by 4 bases and J by 0 bases, with 7 bases left in between. The CDR3 is CASSLAISYEQYF. As DNA, the CDR3 is TGTGCCAGCAGCCTCGCCATCTCCTACGAGCAGTACTTC.

V usage is TRBV6-1 and J usage is TRBJ2-2; tentatively, D is TRBD2 (5 bases). The CDR3 loop spans 14 amino acids. Trimming left V 7 bases short and J 1 base short, with 10 bases between. Per germline, CDR1 MNHNS and CDR2 SASEGT. The CDR3 region is CASMERRNTGELFF. The CDR3 region has the DNA TGTGCCAGCATGGAGCGGAGGAACACCGGGGAGCTGTTTTTT.

By proportion, this clonotype is medium-sized. The gene calls are TRBV12-3 or TRBV12-4 and TRBJ1-5; the D gene is possibly TRBD1 (6 bases). This CDR3 spans 17 amino acids. V lost 8 bases, J lost 3 bases, and 23 bases lay in between. CDR3 in DNA: TGTGCCAGCGCCAATAGGGGGGGGGAAGACAACAATCAGCCCCAGCATTTT. Residues: CASANRGGEDNNQPQHF.

The J gene is TRBJ1-1, the V gene TRBV20-1, with unresolved D. Deletions cut 6 bases from V and 4 bases from J, with 18 bases between. CDR1 and CDR2 (germline): DFQATT, SNEGSKA (reference sequence). The CDR3 is 14 amino acids. DNA for the CDR3: TGCAGTGCGCATCGGGCTTCAAAACGCACTGAAGCTTTCTTT. This translates into CSAHRASKRTEAFF.

This chain links TRBV7-3 with TRBJ2-3, with D perhaps TRBD2 (6 bases). Germline V gives CDR1 SGHTA, CDR2 FQGTGA. With 2 bases removed from V and 6 bases from J, the gap between germline ends came to 18 bases. This CDR3 has 16 amino acids. The CDR3 loop reads CASSLLGGARKDTQYF. CDR3 bases: TGTGCCAGCAGCTTACTGGGGGGAGCACGGAAGGATACGCAGTATTTT.